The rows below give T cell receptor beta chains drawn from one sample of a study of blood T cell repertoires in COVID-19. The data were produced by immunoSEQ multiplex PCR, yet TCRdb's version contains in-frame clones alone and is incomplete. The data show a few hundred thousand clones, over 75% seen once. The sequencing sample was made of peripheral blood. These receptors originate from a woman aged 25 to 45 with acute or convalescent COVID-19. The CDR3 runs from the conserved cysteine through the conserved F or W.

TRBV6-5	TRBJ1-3	CASTSGKAGNTIYF
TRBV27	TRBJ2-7	CASSLRMDRRFEQYF
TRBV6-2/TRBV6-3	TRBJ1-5	CASSPRDRGRNQPQHF
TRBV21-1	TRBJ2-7	CASNPGAEGGYEQYF
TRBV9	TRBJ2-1	CASTHPLASGSWNEQFF
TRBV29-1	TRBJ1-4	CSVGQGLEKLFF
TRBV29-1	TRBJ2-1	CSVDQGNEQFF
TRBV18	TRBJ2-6	CASSTKPTGSGNVLTF
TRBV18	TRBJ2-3	CASSPVLEDTQYF
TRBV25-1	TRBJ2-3	CASSSPPGMSTDTQYF
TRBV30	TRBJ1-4	CAWSAQGSNEKLFF
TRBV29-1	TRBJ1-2	CSVGSAYGYTF
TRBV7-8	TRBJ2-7	CASSKLAVSYEQYF
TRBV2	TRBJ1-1	CASSKQATNTEAFF
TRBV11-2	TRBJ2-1	CASSLGRRSEGSYNEQFF
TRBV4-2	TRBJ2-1	CASSQDVVIASGSGESEQFF
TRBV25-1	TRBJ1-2	CASSTQGSGYTF
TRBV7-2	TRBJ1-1	CASSLKGGAYTEAFF
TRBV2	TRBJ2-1	CASSEQTLRRSSYNEQFF
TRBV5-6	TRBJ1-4	CASSFQGLNEKLFF
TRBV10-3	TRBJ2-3	CAIIGGGRITDTQYF
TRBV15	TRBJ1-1	CATRELTMNTEAFF
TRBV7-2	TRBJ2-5	CASSGGQTQETQYF
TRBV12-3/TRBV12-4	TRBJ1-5	CASSLTGNQPQHF
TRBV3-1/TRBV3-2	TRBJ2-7	CASSQEISGSNLYEQYF
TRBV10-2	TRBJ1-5	CASRQGKNQPQHF
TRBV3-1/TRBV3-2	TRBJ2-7	CASSPTSYEQYF
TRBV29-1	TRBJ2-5	CSVSVGGRSQETQYF
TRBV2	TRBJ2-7	CASIRGQGAYEQYF